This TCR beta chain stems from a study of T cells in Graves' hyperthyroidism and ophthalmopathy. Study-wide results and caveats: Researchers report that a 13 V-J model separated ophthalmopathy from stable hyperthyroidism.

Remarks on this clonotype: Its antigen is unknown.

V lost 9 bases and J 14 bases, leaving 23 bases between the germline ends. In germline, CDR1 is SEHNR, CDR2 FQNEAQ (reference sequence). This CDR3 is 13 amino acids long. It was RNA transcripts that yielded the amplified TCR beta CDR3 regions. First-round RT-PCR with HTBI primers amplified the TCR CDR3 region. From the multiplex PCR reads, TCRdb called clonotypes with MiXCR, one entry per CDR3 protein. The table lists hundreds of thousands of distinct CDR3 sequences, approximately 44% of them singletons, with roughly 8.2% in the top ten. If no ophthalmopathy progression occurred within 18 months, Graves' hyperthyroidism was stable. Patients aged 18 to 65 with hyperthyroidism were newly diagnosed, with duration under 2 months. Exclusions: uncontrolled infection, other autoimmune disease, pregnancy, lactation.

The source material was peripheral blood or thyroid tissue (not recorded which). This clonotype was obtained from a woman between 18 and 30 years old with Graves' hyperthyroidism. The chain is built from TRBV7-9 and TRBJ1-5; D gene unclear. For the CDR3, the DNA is TGTGCCAGTAATGATCGGGCCTCAAGTCACGAGCATTTT. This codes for CASNDRASSHEHF.